This is a list of T cell receptor beta chains from one sample in a study of graft-versus-host responses after intestinal transplantation. The assay was immunoSEQ multiplex PCR, and TCRdb's table has in-frame clones only and misses some. This sample carries over 120,000 clones, around 90% of them seen once, and the ten largest clones take roughly 0.19%. Antigens of these TCRs are unknown. The specimen was unstimulated CD4+ T cells sorted from spleen or lymph node cells, collected before intestinal transplant. These receptor sequences come from a human donor who received an intestinal transplant. The CDR3 runs from the conserved cysteine through the conserved F or W. A D gene is named only where the DNA matches it firmly.

J gene | D gene | V gene | CDR3 protein
TRBJ1-1 | - | TRBV5-1 | CASSFGGDTEAFF
TRBJ2-3 | - | TRBV7-6 | CASSLAGGPFTDTQYF
TRBJ2-7 | TRBD2 | TRBV5-1 | CASSPHRGLAGGPGYEQYF
TRBJ1-2 | - | TRBV20-1 | CRVNGYTF
TRBJ1-1 | - | TRBV18 | CASSPRVPAGMNTEAFF
TRBJ2-1 | TRBD2 | TRBV18 | CASSPNNLAGGYNEQFF
TRBJ2-3 | TRBD2 | TRBV5-1 | CASSLGLLRGGSLMGGTQYF
TRBJ2-2 | TRBD1 | TRBV4-1 | CASTLAGQGNGELFF
TRBJ2-7 | - | TRBV6-1 | CASSSTGTYKQYF
TRBJ2-7 | - | TRBV7-2 | CASSLRPGESYEQYF
TRBJ2-3 | TRBD1 | TRBV11-3 | CASSLARAGGMDTQYF
TRBJ2-1 | - | TRBV18 | CASSPKNEQFF
TRBJ2-7 | - | TRBV4-1 | CASSQGQDIPYEQYF
TRBJ2-7 | TRBD2 | TRBV25-1 | CASSVAGGTSGNIYEQYF
TRBJ1-3 | TRBD1 | TRBV7-2 | CASSYQGRDRGTGNTIYF
TRBJ1-2 | - | TRBV5-1 | CASSLEIWDPDGGYTF
TRBJ2-7 | - | TRBV12-5 | CASGLGDEQYF
TRBJ1-5 | - | TRBV27 | CASSPQVGVGNQPQHF
TRBJ2-1 | TRBD1 | TRBV28 | CASSLGTGDYNEQFF
TRBJ2-6 | - | TRBV6-1 | CASSVGANVLTF
TRBJ1-1 | - | TRBV25-1 | CASSEFRGREDTEAFF
TRBJ2-7 | TRBD2 | TRBV28 | CASSLWAGADEQYF
TRBJ1-4 | TRBD1 | TRBV11-2 | CASSSQGVTDEKLFF
TRBJ1-5 | - | TRBV7-9 | CASSLGGLGQPQHF
TRBJ1-3 | - | TRBV11-3 | CASSSGLGNTIYF
- | - | TRBV5-4 | CASSSPYEQYF
TRBJ2-1 | TRBD2 | TRBV2 | CASSPNNAGGDNEQFF
- | TRBD1 | TRBV7-2 | CASSLALLGQAGSYEQYF
TRBJ2-2 | TRBD1 | TRBV10-2 | CASRRTGGTGELFF
TRBJ1-1 | - | TRBV28 | CASSFARGLKNTEAFF
TRBJ1-5 | TRBD1 | TRBV30 | CAWSKQGDQPQHF
TRBJ1-6 | TRBD1 | TRBV27 | CARGQGARASPLHF
TRBJ1-2 | TRBD1 | TRBV6-5 | CASSEQGVYGYTF
TRBJ2-7 | - | TRBV7-2 | CASSLTSYEQYF
TRBJ1-1 | - | TRBV11-2 | CASSLSGLLNTEAFF
TRBJ2-1 | - | TRBV27 | CASSFGMNNEQFF
TRBJ2-3 | - | TRBV7-2 | CASRGLRTDTQYF
TRBJ1-5 | - | TRBV7-8 | CASSLGRVDQPQHF
TRBJ1-4 | - | TRBV2 | CASRRRATNEKLFF
TRBJ2-7 | TRBD2 | TRBV28 | CASSFPAGTSGYEQYF
TRBJ2-7 | - | TRBV20-1 | CSAQSENEQYF
TRBJ2-7 | TRBD2 | TRBV4-2 | CASSQVGLAGEYEQYF
TRBJ1-5 | - | TRBV7-9 | CASSLFEDQPQHF
TRBJ2-2 | - | TRBV28 | CASSPDRVGELFF